A single sample is the source of the 5 T cell receptor beta chains below, sequenced in a study of cytomegalovirus exposure and HLA in healthy donors. Researchers ran the PCR with 60 Vbeta and 13 Jbeta primers. Clones were sequenced by immunoSEQ multiplex PCR, and TCRdb holds only the in-frame ones, with some missing. The sample has 100,000 to 150,000 clones, 60% to 80% seen once. Sample: PBMCs. The receptors here all came from an older woman in good health and CMV-seropositive.

This chain joins TRBV9 and TRBJ1-3; 8 nucleotides match TRBD1. The ends lost 3 bases at V and 8 bases at J; junction bases unmatched: 13. Germline V gene sequence: CDR1 SGDLS, CDR2 YYNGEE. This CDR3 is built from 16 residues. CDR3 amino acids: CASSARTGYGLDTIYF. As DNA, the CDR3 is TGTGCCAGCAGCGCAAGGACAGGGTACGGTTTGGACACCATATATTTT.

V gene TRBV7-6 combines with J gene TRBJ2-7; TRBD2 might be the D (7 bases). V lost 5 bases and J 1 base, leaving 21 bases between the germline ends. This CDR3 is 17 amino acids long. From germline, CDR1 is SGHVS and CDR2 FNYEAQ. The chain's CDR3 is CASSARPRGGLSYEQYF. CDR3 DNA: TGTGCCAGCAGCGCACGACCTAGGGGGGGGTTGTCCTACGAGCAGTACTTC.

This chain uses TRBV6-6 with TRBJ1-5; 7 nucleotides match TRBD1. The junction had 13 bases not matched to a gene; V was cut back by 7 bases and J by 7 bases. Germline V gene lookup returns CDR1 MNHNY and CDR2 SVGAGI (reference sequence). This CDR3 region has 15 residues. The DNA for the CDR3 is TGTGCCAGCATCCCCGGTAAGGGGGCCAGGCAGCCCCAGCATTTT. This codes for CASIPGKGARQPQHF.

The chain employs TRBV5-1 and TRBJ1-2; D unresolved. This CDR3 contains 14 residues. Per the germline V gene, CDR1 is SGHRS and CDR2 is YFSETQ. Trimming took off 4 bases at V and 8 bases at J, with 18 bases between the two ends. In DNA, the CDR3 is TGCGCCAGCAGCCGGGCATTCGAAGCGGTGGGCTACACCTTC. It is translated as CASSRAFEAVGYTF.

The CDR3 nucleotides read TGTGCCAGCAGTCGCAACAGGGATACTGAAGCTTTCTTT. Its protein is CASSRNRDTEAFF. This rearrangement joins TRBV6-5 to TRBJ1-1; tentative D call: TRBD1 (6 bases). CDR1 and CDR2 from the germline V gene are MNHEY and SVGAGI. The V and J ends lost 5 bases and 5 bases respectively, with 12 bases between them. CDR3 length: 13 amino acids.